This T cell receptor beta chain was recorded in a study of shared clonotypes between healthy human individuals (dated by TCRdb to 2019 to 2021). Notes on the research overall: Two women and three men aged 18 to 49 years were included in the cohort. To estimate repertoire size and how much clonotype sharing occurs between individuals, the study deeply sequenced the blood TCR repertoires of 4 to 6 healthy adults. To increase sequencing depth and limit assay-specific biases, TCR repertoire library preparation and sequencing were carried out by different laboratories using diverse techniques. Leukapheresis yielded between about 0.8 and 9.5 billion PBMCs per donor.

TCR CDR3 regions were amplified from genomic DNA by multiplex PCR using the deep immunoSEQ assay. For each cell subset, the extracted genomic DNA was distributed evenly across all wells of several immunoSEQ 96-well plates, and each plate served as one replicate. For unsorted PBMC, each replicate PCR was loaded with about 280 ng genomic DNA, equivalent to about 30,000 T cell genomes. Genomic DNA from unsorted PBMC was sequenced over ten immunoSEQ deep assay plates. The purified libraries were quantified using a Qubit 3.0 fluorometer, sized with a Bioanalyzer 2100, and then quantified again using the KAPA Library Quantification kit. Every immunoSEQ 96-well plate was sequenced on a separate single-read 150-cycle Illumina NextSeq 550 flow cell. As for the authors' bioinformatics: Because the immunoSEQ output included only junctional sequences and no quality scores, the filtering could not be the same as the filtering used for full-length reads. Sequences were annotated with PyIR, a Python wrapper for IgBLAST v1.9, using IMGT germline references to assign V/J genes and CDR3. Reads with weak V/J assignments (E-value above 1e-6), missing CDR3, stop codons, out-of-frame junctions, or ambiguous translated residues were removed. A V3J clonotype was defined by an identical inferred V gene, J gene, and CDR3 amino acid sequence. Percentage overlap between repertoires was calculated by dividing the number of shared unique clonotypes by the size of the smaller repertoire. Three approaches were used to assess repertoire richness: RTK rarefaction, the Chao1 estimator, and Recon v2.1 estimates of unobserved clonotypes. Not all clones reach the TCRdb copy of this immuneACCESS table, which keeps in-frame sequences only. Checked studies attribute under half of the gap to unresolved V genes and leave the rest unexplained. The V and J calls and the clone size are those of that table, but D and trimming were determined from the DNA. The sample has approximately 440,000 clones on record, approximately 80% of them singletons. The top ten constitute 12% of the sample.

From its cysteine to its phenylalanine, the CDR3 spans 14 amino acids. CDR3 DNA only is kept here, 42 bases in frame from base 1. According to the germline V gene (reference sequence), CDR1 reads GTSNPN and CDR2 reads SVGIG. V and J are truncated by 0 bases and 6 bases respectively, leaving an intervening sequence of 14 bases. Donors were healthy HIV-negative adults with no recently reported acute infections or vaccinations. Every donor was a Caucasian adult living in Nashville, Tennessee, USA. In the unsorted samples, tens of millions of PBMCs were counted, and genomic DNA was extracted using the QIAamp DNA Blood Mini kit. Blood was collected by leukapheresis, and PBMCs were isolated by Ficoll-Histopaque density gradient centrifugation and then cryopreserved in liquid nitrogen vapor phase. Summary of the overall study and its limitations: Because the study included only a small number of donors, the genetic and exposure-history diversity represented was limited. Pairwise subsampling led to the expectation that sequencing depth would affect the degree of clonotype sharing among donors. Sampling was limited to blood, and TCR repertoires in tissue likely differ from TCR repertoires in blood.

On this clone: No antigen is known for it. A read error is likely here: a far larger clone is one base away. The same CDR3 also results from other DNA sequences found in this sample.

The sequencing input was PBMCs. Rearrangement joined TRBV30 to TRBJ2-5; the D gene is not confidently resolved. This receptor was obtained from a woman in her thirties or forties in good health. Some clones in this sample may be carry-over from other donors' samples. CDR3 protein: CAWSVIPGRKTQYF. The sequence in DNA is TGTGCCTGGAGTGTAATTCCTGGCAGGAAGACCCAGTACTTC.